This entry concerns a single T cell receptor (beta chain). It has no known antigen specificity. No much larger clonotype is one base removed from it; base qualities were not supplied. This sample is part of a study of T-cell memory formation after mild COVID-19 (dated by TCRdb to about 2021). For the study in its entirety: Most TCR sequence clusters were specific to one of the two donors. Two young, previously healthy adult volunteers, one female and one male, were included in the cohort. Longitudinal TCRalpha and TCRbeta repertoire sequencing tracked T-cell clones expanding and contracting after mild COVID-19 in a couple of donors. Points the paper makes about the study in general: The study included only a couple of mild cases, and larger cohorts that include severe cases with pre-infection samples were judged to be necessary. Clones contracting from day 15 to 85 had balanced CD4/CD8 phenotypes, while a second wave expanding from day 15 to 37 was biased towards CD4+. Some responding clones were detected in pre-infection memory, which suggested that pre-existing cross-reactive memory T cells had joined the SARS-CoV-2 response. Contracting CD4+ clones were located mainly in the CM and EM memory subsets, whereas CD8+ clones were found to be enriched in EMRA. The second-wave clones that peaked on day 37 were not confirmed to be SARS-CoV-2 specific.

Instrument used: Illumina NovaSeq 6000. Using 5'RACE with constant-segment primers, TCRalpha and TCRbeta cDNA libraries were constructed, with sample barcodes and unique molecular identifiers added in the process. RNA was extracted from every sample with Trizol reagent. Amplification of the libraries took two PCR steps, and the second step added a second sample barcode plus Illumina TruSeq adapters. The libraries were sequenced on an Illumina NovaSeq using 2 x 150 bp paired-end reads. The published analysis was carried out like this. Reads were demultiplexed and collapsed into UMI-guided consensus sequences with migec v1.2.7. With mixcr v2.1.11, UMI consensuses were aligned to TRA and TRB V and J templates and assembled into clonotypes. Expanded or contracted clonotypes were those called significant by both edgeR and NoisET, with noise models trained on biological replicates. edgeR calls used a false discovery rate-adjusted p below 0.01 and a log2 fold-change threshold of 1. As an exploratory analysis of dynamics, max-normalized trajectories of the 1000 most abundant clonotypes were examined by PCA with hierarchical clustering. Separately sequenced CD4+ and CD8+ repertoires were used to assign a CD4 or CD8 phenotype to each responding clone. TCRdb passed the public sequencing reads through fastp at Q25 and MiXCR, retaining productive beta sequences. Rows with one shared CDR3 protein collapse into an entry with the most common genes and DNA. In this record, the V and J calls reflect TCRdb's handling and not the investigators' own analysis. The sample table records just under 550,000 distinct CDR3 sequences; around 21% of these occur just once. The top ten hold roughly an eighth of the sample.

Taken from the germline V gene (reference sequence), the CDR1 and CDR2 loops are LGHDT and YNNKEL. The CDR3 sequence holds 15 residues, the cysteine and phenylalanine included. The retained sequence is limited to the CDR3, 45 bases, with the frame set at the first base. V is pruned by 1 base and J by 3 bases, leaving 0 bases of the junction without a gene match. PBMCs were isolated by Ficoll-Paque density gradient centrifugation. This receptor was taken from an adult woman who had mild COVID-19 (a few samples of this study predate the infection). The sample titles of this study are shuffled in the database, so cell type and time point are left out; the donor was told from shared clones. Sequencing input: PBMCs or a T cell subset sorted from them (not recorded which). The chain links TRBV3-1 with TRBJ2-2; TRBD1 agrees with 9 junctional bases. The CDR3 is CASSQGDRDTGELFF. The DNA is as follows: TGTGCCAGCAGCCAAGGGGACAGGGACACCGGGGAGCTGTTTTTT.